This T cell receptor (beta chain) is drawn from a study of T-cell memory formation after mild COVID-19. This clonotype was detected only a few times. Its antigen is unidentified. Germline CDR1 is MNHNS and CDR2 is SASEGT. V was cut by 7 bases and J by 3 bases, with 16 bases left in between. The CDR3 totals 14 residues. TCRdb re-called the 5' RACE reads with MiXCR, one entry per CDR3 protein. Of hundreds of thousands of distinct CDR3 sequences in the sample, less than 25% are singletons; the top ten hold 8.4%. Overall study results and limits: Certain responding clones were present in pre-infection memory, suggesting participation of cross-reactive memory. Contracting clones from day 15 to 85 had balanced CD4/CD8; later expanders favoured CD4+.

The rearrangement links TRBV6-1 to TRBJ2-7; D may be TRBD1 (6 bases). Sequenced input: PBMCs or a T cell subset sorted from them (not recorded which). The receptor was derived from an adult woman who had mild COVID-19 (a few samples of this study predate the infection). Cell type and time point are not known. The CDR3 spells CASTWGNRDYEQYF. CDR3 in DNA: TGTGCCAGCACGTGGGGGAACAGGGACTACGAGCAGTACTTC.